This T cell receptor beta chain was sequenced in a study of T cells expressing NK-cell markers. Study at large: The TCR beta repertoires originated in sorted CD3+CD56+NKG2C+, CD3+CD56+NKG2C- and CD3+CD56-NKG2C+ T cells.

TCRdb reprocessed the 5' RACE reads and reports one entry per CDR3 protein, with no DNA. This sample's clone table lists about 180,000 distinct CDR3 sequences. This sequence was found in a woman aged 18-69 years in good health. The specimen sequenced was blood T cells: a sorted CD56 or NKG2C T cell subset, CD4+ or CD8+ T cells, or bulk PBMC T cells (not recorded which).

The CDR3 spells CATSETQPGPLTQYF. The chain uses TRBV24-1 and TRBJ2-5; TCRdb indicates TRBD1, and absent DNA this call remains unverified. The CDR3 spans 15 residues. The V gene's germline CDR1 is KGHDR and CDR2 SFDVKD.